This entry lists 19 T cell receptor beta chains sequenced from one sample in a study of shared clonotypes between healthy human individuals. Clones were sequenced by immunoSEQ multiplex PCR, and TCRdb holds only the in-frame ones, with some missing. The sample lists fewer than 3 million clones; 85% to 95% were seen once. The sequenced sample was naive CD4+ T cells from PBMCs. Subset of the sample: CD45RA+ positively selected. All receptors derive from a man between 18 and 35 years old in good health. Some clones in this sample may be carry-over from other donors' samples.

The CDR3 loop reads CAWNYGYSTDTQYF. Here the CDR3 DNA reads TGTGCCTGGAACTACGGATATAGCACAGATACGCAGTATTTT. The V and J genes are TRBV30 and TRBJ2-3; D is unclear. CDR1 is GTSNPN, CDR2 SVGIG, per germline (reference sequence). Deletions cut 4 bases from V and 0 bases from J, with 11 bases between. The CDR3 contains 14 residues.

The chain recombines TRBV10-1 with TRBJ1-5; D may be TRBD1 (6 bases). Trimming removed 7 bases at V and 7 bases at J, with 20 bases between. CDR3 length: 15 residues. Germline values: CDR1 WNHNN, CDR2 SYGVQD (reference sequence). CDR3 amino acids: CASNEKGQTRQPQHF. The CDR3, as DNA: TGCGCCAGCAATGAAAAAGGACAGACGAGGCAGCCCCAGCATTTT.

This clone was detected only once. This sequence joins TRBV11-2 and TRBJ2-5; 9 nucleotides line up with TRBD1. CDR3 length: 15 amino acids. The V segment lost 5 bases and the J segment 5 bases; nucleotides outside the gene matches: 9. Germline V lookup: CDR1 SGHAT, CDR2 FQNNGV. The CDR3, as DNA: TGTGCCAGCAGCCCCCGGGACAGGGTAATGGAGACCCAGTACTTC. This translates into CASSPRDRVMETQYF.

V is TRBV7-2 and J is TRBJ2-7; 10 bases align to TRBD1. The germline V gene has CDR1 SGHTA and CDR2 FQGNSA. V dropped 5 bases and J dropped 7; count of bases not matched to a gene: 8. This CDR3 spans 14 amino acids. The CDR3 bases are TGTGCCAGCAGCCGCGACAGGGGGCTGGGGGAGCAGTACTTC. Translation gives CASSRDRGLGEQYF.

This rearrangement joins TRBV28 to TRBJ2-7; 8 positions match TRBD2. Per the germline V gene, CDR1 is MDHEN and CDR2 is SYDVKM. The CDR3 consists of 14 residues. V gave up 6 bases and J gave up 5 bases; unmatched junction bases: 9. CDR3 sequence: CASSSTGGRNEQYF. In DNA, the CDR3 is TGTGCCAGCAGCAGCACGGGCGGGAGGAACGAGCAGTACTTC.

The chain uses TRBV10-3 and TRBJ1-2; 10 positions agree with TRBD1. V was clipped by 4 bases and J by 4 bases; unmatched bases: 0. Germline CDR1 and CDR2: ENHRY and SYGVKD. The CDR3 has 13 amino acids. The CDR3 reads CAISGQGAYGYTF. CDR3 DNA sequence: TGTGCCATCAGTGGACAGGGGGCCTATGGCTACACCTTC.

The rearrangement links TRBV15 to TRBJ1-1; D uncertain. V lost 0 bases and J 3 bases, leaving 8 bases between the germline ends. CDR1 and CDR2 from the germline V gene are LNHNV and YYDKDF (reference sequence). The CDR3 consists of 14 residues. The DNA for the CDR3 is TGTGCCACCAGCAGAGAGGCTTCTTACACTGAAGCTTTCTTT. Encoded protein: CATSREASYTEAFF.

Turning to this clone: Other DNA sequences in this specimen translate into the identical CDR3. J is TRBJ2-1 and V is TRBV28, with D maybe TRBD1 (6 bases). Germline CDR1 and CDR2: MDHEN and SYDVKM. CDR3 size: 12 residues. V was trimmed by 5 bases and J by 8 bases, leaving 10 bases between them. CDR3 nucleotides: TGTGCCAGCAGTCCACAGGGCCATGAGCAGTTCTTC. Amino acid sequence: CASSPQGHEQFF.

In regard to this clone: Other DNA sequences in this specimen translate into the identical CDR3. This chain links TRBV5-1 with TRBJ1-1; a possible D gene is TRBD1 (6 bases). This CDR3 is built from 14 residues. Germline V gene data show CDR1 as SGHRS and CDR2 as YFSETQ. V shed 4 bases and J shed 0 bases, with 10 bases lying between them. The CDR3 nucleotides read TGCGCCAGCAGCCTCGACAGGCTGAACACTGAAGCTTTCTTT. Residues: CASSLDRLNTEAFF. The full variable domain, completed using reference TRBV5-1 and TRBJ1-1, is KAGVTQTPRYLIKTRGQQVTLSCSPISGHRSVSWYQQTPGQGLQFLFEYFSETQRNKGNFPGRFSGRQFSNSRSEMNVSTLELGDSALYLCASSLDRLNTEAFFGQGTRLTVV.

This rearrangement joins TRBV5-6 to TRBJ2-7, with D possibly TRBD1 on 6 matching bases. V lost 3 bases, J lost 5 bases, and 15 bases lay in between. The CDR3 extends over 14 amino acids. Germline assignment: CDR1 SGHDT and CDR2 YYEEEE. This CDR3 is CASSWGVGAHEQYF. CDR3 coding DNA: TGTGCCAGCAGCTGGGGCGTGGGGGCGCACGAGCAGTACTTC.

The CDR3 here is CASSVDTGFNQPQHF. CDR3 bases: TGTGCCAGCAGCGTAGACACAGGCTTCAATCAGCCCCAGCATTTT. The rearrangement links TRBV9 to TRBJ1-5; D is possibly TRBD1 (5 bases). Trimming took off 0 bases at V and 3 bases at J, with 10 bases between the two ends. Germline V CDR1 and CDR2: SGDLS, YYNGEE. There are 15 residues in the CDR3.

The V gene is TRBV7-3, the J gene TRBJ2-5; D is undetermined. CDR1 and CDR2 (germline): SGHTA, FQGTGA. The CDR3 has 13 residues. Deletions cut 5 bases from V and 2 bases from J, with 9 bases between. This chain's CDR3 is CASSPIGQETQYF. DNA for the CDR3: TGTGCCAGCAGCCCCATTGGACAAGAGACCCAGTACTTC. Full variable domain (missing parts from reference TRBV7-3 and TRBJ2-5): GAGVSQTPSNKVTEKGKYVELRCDPISGHTALYWYRQSLGQGPEFLIYFQGTGAADDSGLPNDRFFAVRPEGSVSTLKIQRTERGDSAVYLCASSPIGQETQYFGPGTRLLVL.

This clone has only one observation. Additional DNA sequences in this sample encode the identical CDR3. The chain links TRBV9 to TRBJ1-1; TRBD1 agrees at 11 bases. This CDR3 spans 14 amino acids. Germline CDR1 reads SGDLS; CDR2 reads YYNGEE. V shed 3 bases and J 4 bases; nucleotides not matched to a gene: 2. For the CDR3, the DNA is TGTGCCAGCAGCGGAGGGACAGGGGGCACTGAAGCTTTCTTT. Protein sequence: CASSGGTGGTEAFF.

The chain uses TRBV2 and TRBJ2-5, with 9 bases fitting TRBD2. From germline, CDR1 is SNHLY and CDR2 FYNNEI. The CDR3 loop spans 15 amino acids. After removal of 3 bases from V and 5 bases from J, the junction contained 7 bases not matched to a gene. CDR3 amino acids: CASSEGSGRSETQYF. CDR3 coding DNA: TGTGCCAGCAGTGAGGGTAGCGGGAGAAGTGAGACCCAGTACTTC.

The chain uses TRBV5-1 and TRBJ1-6; 9 nucleotides agree with TRBD1. With V trimmed by 3 bases and J by 6 bases, 16 bases remained unmatched. This CDR3 region has 19 residues. The germline V gene has CDR1 SGHRS and CDR2 YFSETQ. DNA for the CDR3: TGCGCCAGCAGCTCGAAAACCGGGACAGGGATGGCCATTAATTCACCCCTCCACTTT. Its protein is CASSSKTGTGMAINSPLHF.

This clone was seen only once. The V and J genes are TRBV6-1 and TRBJ1-2; 10 nucleotides agree with TRBD1. With 7 bases clipped from V and 5 bases from J, the junction kept 10 bases outside the gene matches. The CDR3 is made up of 15 amino acids. Looked up from germline, CDR1 is MNHNS and CDR2 is SASEGT. DNA for the CDR3: TGTGCCAGCATAGAAAGACAGGGGGCTTTTTATGGCTACACCTTC. Its translation: CASIERQGAFYGYTF.

The genes are TRBV18 and TRBJ2-7, with 8 nucleotides matching TRBD1. Germline V lookup: CDR1 KGHSH, CDR2 LQKENI. The junction had 18 bases not matched to a gene; V was cut back by 6 bases and J by 2 bases. The CDR3 consists of 18 residues. The CDR3 nucleotides read TGTGCCAGCTCCTCTCAGGGAGGACAGGGAACGAGAGCCTACGAGCAGTACTTC. It translates to CASSSQGGQGTRAYEQYF.

CDR3 DNA sequence: TGTGCCAGCAGTGCGTTTGGTACCGCTGAAGCTTTCTTT. Its protein is CASSAFGTAEAFF. The genes are TRBV6-1 and TRBJ1-1; D unclear. Germline V gene lookup returns CDR1 MNHNS and CDR2 SASEGT. V dropped 4 bases and J dropped 6 bases, with 12 bases sitting between them. The CDR3 has 13 residues.

The chain uses TRBV5-1 and TRBJ2-7; D unclear. The V end was cut by 0 bases, the J end by 5 bases, with 18 bases between. The CDR3 is made up of 16 amino acids. From germline, CDR1 is SGHRS and CDR2 YFSETQ. In DNA form, the CDR3 reads TGCGCCAGCAGCTTGGGTGTGAGTCGTGGCCCCCACGAGCAGTACTTC. Translating it yields CASSLGVSRGPHEQYF.